This T cell receptor (beta chain) derives from a study of shared clonotypes between healthy human individuals. Study details: Three plates each covered CD4 naive and memory; CD8 naive two, CD8 memory one. Points from the study as a whole: Naive subsets typically showed greater estimated richness than memory subsets.

Clones were sequenced by immunoSEQ multiplex PCR, and TCRdb holds only the in-frame ones, with some missing. The data hold nearly 2 million clones, with approximately 95% observed a single time. Naive CD8 cells lacked CD45RO, underwent positive selection for CCR7 and left out terminally differentiated effector memory CD45RA+ cells. For this clone: Its target is unknown. This same CDR3 is encoded by further DNA sequences in the sample.

This CDR3 is 17 amino acids long. Germline V gene data show CDR1 as LGHNA and CDR2 as YSLEER. V was pared by 0 bases and J by 0 bases, with 3 bases of the junction left unmatched. Source material: naive CD8+ T cells sorted from blood. This receptor was obtained from a man younger than 35 in good health. The rearrangement uses TRBV4-3 and TRBJ2-3; 10 bases agree with TRBD2. The CDR3 reads CASSQDRTSGSTDTQYF. For the CDR3, the DNA is TGCGCCAGCAGCCAAGATCGGACTAGCGGCAGCACAGATACGCAGTATTTT.